The sequence of this TCR beta chain was determined in a study of blood T cell repertoires in COVID-19. The CDR3 extends over 13 amino acids. The trim removed 4 bases at V and 6 bases at J, leaving 6 bases unmatched. Per germline, CDR1 SGHNT and CDR2 YYREEE (reference sequence). Using immunoSEQ multiplex PCR, the repertoire was profiled, and TCRdb retains in-frame clones only, with some absent. The sample lists a few hundred thousand clones, roughly 85% occurring once. The V call is TRBV5-4, the J call TRBJ1-2; 7 nucleotides match TRBD1. The TCR sequence derives from a human donor in a cohort sampled during active COVID-19. The sequencing sample was made of peripheral blood. The CDR3 is CASSAGTADGYTF. Written as DNA, the CDR3 is TGTGCCAGCAGCGCCGGGACAGCCGATGGCTACACCTTC.